The 9 T cell receptor beta chains in this list originate from one sample, sequenced in a study of PD-L1 blockade in urothelial cancer. Assay used: immunoSEQ multiplex PCR; TCRdb lists only in-frame clones, some missing. The repertoire holds 35,000 to 45,000 clones, with about 89% as singletons. Time point: peripheral blood 6 weeks after treatment start. This specimen was PBMCs, taken around atezolizumab (anti-PD-L1) treatment. Receptors were obtained from a man between 65 and 85 years old with urothelial cancer.

With regard to this clone: A read error may account for a junction end that differs from germline. The chain uses TRBV7-3 and TRBJ2-1, with 7 bases aligning to TRBD2. The CDR3 extends over 14 amino acids. Germline CDR1 is SGHTA and CDR2 is FQGTGA. The CDR3 region has the DNA TGTGCCAGCAGCATAACTAGCGCTTACAATGAGCAGTTCTTC. It is translated as CASSITSAYNEQFF.

The chain employs TRBV2 and TRBJ1-4; TRBD1 is a possible D gene (5 bases). Per germline, CDR1 SNHLY and CDR2 FYNNEI. V lost 6 bases and J 3 bases, leaving 14 bases between the germline ends. CDR3 length: 15 amino acids. CDR3 in DNA: TGTGCCAGCAGCGTTGACCCAGGGCCTAATGAAAAACTGTTTTTT. Translating gives CASSVDPGPNEKLFF.

The chain is built from TRBV5-1 and TRBJ1-2, with TRBD1 identical over 8 bases. The CDR3 covers 16 residues. The V gene end was trimmed by 0 bases and the J gene end by 5 bases; junction bases not matched to a gene: 9. CDR1 is SGHRS, CDR2 YFSETQ, per germline. The CDR3 region is CASSLEGTGRGYGYTF. The CDR3 DNA sequence: TGCGCCAGCAGCTTGGAAGGGACAGGCCGGGGTTATGGCTACACCTTC.

The genes are TRBV15 and TRBJ1-1; 9 bases line up with TRBD1. The CDR3 consists of 15 residues. The ends lost 1 base at V and 0 bases at J; junction bases unmatched: 0. Germline V gene data show CDR1 as LNHNV and CDR2 as YYDKDF (reference sequence). The CDR3 protein is CATSRGDRVNTEAFF. CDR3 DNA sequence: TGTGCCACCAGCAGAGGGGACAGGGTGAACACTGAAGCTTTCTTT.

The rearrangement uses TRBV5-1 and TRBJ2-2; 10 bases agree with TRBD1. The CDR3 length is 18 residues. Germline V gene sequence: CDR1 SGHRS, CDR2 YFSETQ. Trimming at V came to 1 base and at J to 3 bases, leaving 9 bases not matched to a gene. CDR3 nucleotides: TGCGCCAGCAGCTTGACGACAGGGGGCGCGGGGTACACCGGGGAGCTGTTTTTT. This codes for CASSLTTGGAGYTGELFF.

The rearrangement links TRBV5-1 to TRBJ2-5; tentative D call: TRBD1 (5 bases). The germline V gene has CDR1 SGHRS and CDR2 YFSETQ. V shed 3 bases and J shed 2 bases, with 14 bases lying between them. The CDR3 spans 15 residues. CDR3 protein: CASSSFLRQQETQYF. The CDR3 region has the DNA TGCGCCAGCAGCTCCTTCCTTCGACAGCAAGAGACCCAGTACTTC.

The rearrangement links TRBV10-3 to TRBJ2-7; 8 positions agree with TRBD1. This CDR3 is built from 17 residues. Germline V gene sequence: CDR1 ENHRY, CDR2 SYGVKD. V was clipped by 6 bases and J by 5 bases; unmatched bases: 18. CDR3: CAIRAADTGQALNEQYF. DNA for the CDR3: TGTGCCATCAGGGCTGCAGATACGGGACAGGCTCTTAACGAGCAGTACTTC.

The chain is built from TRBV2 and TRBJ2-1, with D maybe TRBD2 (6 bases). The germline CDR1 and CDR2 sequences are SNHLY and FYNNEI. This CDR3 contains 13 residues. V dropped 8 bases and J dropped 4 bases, with 12 bases sitting between them. The CDR3 DNA reads as TGTGCCAGCGGGGGGACTGTTTACAATGAGCAGTTCTTC. Residues: CASGGTVYNEQFF.

V usage is TRBV6-1 and J usage is TRBJ1-4; D uncertain. V lost 4 bases, J lost 3 bases, and 12 bases lay in between. Germline CDR1 reads MNHNS; CDR2 reads SASEGT. The CDR3 consists of 15 residues. DNA for the CDR3: TGTGCCAGCAGTGTCGGCAGGTCGGCTAATGAAAAACTGTTTTTT. Protein: CASSVGRSANEKLFF.